A selection of T cell receptor beta chains follows, all from one sample in a study of beta chain features in type 1 diabetes. The data were produced by immunoSEQ multiplex PCR, yet TCRdb's version contains in-frame clones alone and is incomplete. The sample has fewer than 250,000 clones; 13% to 15% are singletons. What was sequenced was naive CD4+ T cells from blood. The receptor set was obtained from a woman aged 40 to 50 in good health. Both conserved end residues are part of each CDR3. Each record gives: CDR3 protein, D gene, V gene. D genes are given only for firm matches.

CASSIDRQRNTEAFF,.,TRBV19
CASSQGTRAGDEQFF,TRBD2,TRBV4-1
CASVGYNEQFF,.,TRBV6-5
CASSPTGFEQYF,TRBD1,TRBV7-2
CASSLVGQAPAYF,.,TRBV11-2
CASSQMGIIAGGYNEQFF,TRBD2,TRBV4-3
CATSRVLAGGNRQFF,TRBD2,TRBV15
CASSPTRQGYNEQFF,TRBD1,TRBV27
CAISQGPNQPQHF,.,TRBV19
CASKGGTNEKLFF,.,TRBV2
CASSGVPGQGVDTQYF,TRBD1,TRBV6-4
CATRDNPATEAFF,.,TRBV5-1
CASSLYNEKLFF,.,TRBV7-2
CASSPGQGDTGELFF,TRBD1,TRBV11-3
CSVDVRDRWPGNTIYF,.,TRBV29-1
CASGGGTGRSYEQYF,TRBD1,TRBV6-5
CASSYSELQETQYF,.,TRBV6-5
CSVGSGGAGNIQYF,TRBD2,TRBV29-1
CASSPLERGELFF,.,TRBV7-6
CASSLRAGNTIYF,.,TRBV7-9
CASSQGGTGVTEAFF,TRBD1,TRBV7-7
CASSEGQGAYTGELFF,TRBD1,TRBV18
CASSLRTGTSTEAFF,.,TRBV18
CASSYAFLGHEQYF,.,TRBV6-6
CASSETGDLYEQYF,TRBD1,TRBV6-1
CASSDRDRRSGANVLTF,TRBD1,TRBV25-1
CASTLVTGTQYF,.,TRBV2
CASSSFPGYGYTF,.,TRBV19
CASSYYAGNYGYTF,.,TRBV6-5
CASSLARGTEAFF,.,TRBV7-6
CASSVGTEETQYF,TRBD1,TRBV6-1
CASSLATRGLGTDTQYF,.,TRBV5-1
CASIPNRDYGYTF,.,TRBV28
CASSPRDRGMDEQFF,TRBD1,TRBV4-1
CASSFGAYHNQPQHF,.,TRBV6-5
CASGRGAEAFF,.,TRBV9
CASSFRGTSGTYEQYF,TRBD2,TRBV5-1
CATSRDSGSGTEAFF,.,TRBV15
CASSEDRELLVIHEQYF,TRBD1,TRBV10-1
CASSPGVAGAQETQYF,TRBD2,TRBV7-8
CASSLGQADTQYF,TRBD1,TRBV6-4
CASSVDSLYGYTF,.,TRBV6-6
CASSWWFGQGNQPQHF,.,TRBV19
CASSPVRGNEKLFF,.,TRBV18
CASSLSRQVYEQYF,.,TRBV11-2
CASRPRTASSYNSPLHF,.,TRBV5-4
CASSETQDGYGYTF,.,TRBV6-1
CASSTRLAGGANTGELFF,TRBD2,TRBV5-1
CASSFTGDETQYF,TRBD1,TRBV7-2
CASSFGQVGETQYF,TRBD1,TRBV7-8
CASRETGIGNTIYF,.,TRBV25-1
CTQQPSVGSGGWDTQYF,.,TRBV1
CASSSGQGTDSPLHF,TRBD1,TRBV5-1
CASSPGAGATTYEQYF,.,TRBV7-9
CASSDPGAKTQYF,.,TRBV6-1
CASSYRLAGSTDTQYF,TRBD2,TRBV5-1
CASSEQGQVDGEQFF,.,TRBV2
CASSVDVQGGVRDTQYF,.,TRBV9